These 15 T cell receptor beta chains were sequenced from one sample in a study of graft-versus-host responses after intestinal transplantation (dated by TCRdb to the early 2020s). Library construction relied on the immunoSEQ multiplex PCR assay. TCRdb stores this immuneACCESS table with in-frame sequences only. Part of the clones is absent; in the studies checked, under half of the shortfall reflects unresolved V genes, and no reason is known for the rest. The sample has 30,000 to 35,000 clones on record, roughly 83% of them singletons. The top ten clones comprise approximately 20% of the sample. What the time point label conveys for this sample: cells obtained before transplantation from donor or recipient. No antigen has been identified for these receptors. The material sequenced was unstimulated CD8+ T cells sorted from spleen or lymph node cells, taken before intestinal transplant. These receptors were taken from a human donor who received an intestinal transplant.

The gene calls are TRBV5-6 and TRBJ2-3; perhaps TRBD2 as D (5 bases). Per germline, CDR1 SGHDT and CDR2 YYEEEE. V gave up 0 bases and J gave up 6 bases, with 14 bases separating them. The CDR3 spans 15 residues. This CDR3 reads CASSLGAAAWDTQYF. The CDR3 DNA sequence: TGTGCCAGCAGCTTGGGAGCGGCCGCGTGGGATACGCAGTATTTT.

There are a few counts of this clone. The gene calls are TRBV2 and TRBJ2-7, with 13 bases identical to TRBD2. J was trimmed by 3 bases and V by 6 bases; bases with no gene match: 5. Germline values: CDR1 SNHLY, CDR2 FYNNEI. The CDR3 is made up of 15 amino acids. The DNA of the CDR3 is TGTGCCAGCAGGCAGGGACTAGCGGGGCTCTACGAGCAGTACTTC. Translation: CASRQGLAGLYEQYF.

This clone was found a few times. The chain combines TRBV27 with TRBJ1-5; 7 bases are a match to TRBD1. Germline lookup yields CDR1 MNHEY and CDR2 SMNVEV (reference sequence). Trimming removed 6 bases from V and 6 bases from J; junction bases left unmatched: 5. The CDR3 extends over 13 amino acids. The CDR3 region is CASSLTGTQPQHF. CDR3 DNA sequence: TGTGCCAGCAGCCTGACAGGGACTCAGCCCCAGCATTTT.

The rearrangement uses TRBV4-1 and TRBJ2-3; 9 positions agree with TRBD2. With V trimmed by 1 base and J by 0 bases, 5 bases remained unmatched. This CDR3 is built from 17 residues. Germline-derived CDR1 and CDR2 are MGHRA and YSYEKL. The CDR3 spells CASSQAASGASTDTQYF. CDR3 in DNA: TGCGCCAGCAGCCAAGCGGCTAGCGGGGCTAGCACAGATACGCAGTATTTT.

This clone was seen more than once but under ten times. The CDR3 DNA reads TGTGCCAGCAGCCTACGGACTAGCGGCCCGAACACCGGGGAGCTGTTTTTT. Translated, it gives CASSLRTSGPNTGELFF. V is TRBV28 and J is TRBJ2-2, with 10 nucleotides matching TRBD2. The CDR3 loop spans 17 amino acids. The V and J ends lost 6 bases and 0 bases, in that order; junction bases with no gene match: 7. Looked up from germline, CDR1 is MDHEN and CDR2 is SYDVKM. Drawing the rest from reference TRBV28 and TRBJ2-2, the complete variable domain is DVKVTQSSRYLVKRTGEKVFLECVQDMDHENMFWYRQDPGLGLRLIYFSYDVKMKEKGDIPEGYSVSREKKERFSLILESASTNQTSMYLCASSLRTSGPNTGELFFGEGSRLTVL.

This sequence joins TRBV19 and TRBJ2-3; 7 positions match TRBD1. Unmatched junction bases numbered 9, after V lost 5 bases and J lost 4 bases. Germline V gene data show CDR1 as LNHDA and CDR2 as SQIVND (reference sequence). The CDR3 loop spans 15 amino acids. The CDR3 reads CASSARDSRADTQYF. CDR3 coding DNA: TGTGCCAGTAGTGCCCGGGACAGCAGGGCAGATACGCAGTATTTT.

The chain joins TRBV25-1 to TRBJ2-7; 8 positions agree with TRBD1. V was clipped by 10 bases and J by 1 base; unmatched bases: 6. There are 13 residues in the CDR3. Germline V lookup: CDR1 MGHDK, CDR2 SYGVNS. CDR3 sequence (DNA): TGTGCCACCCAGGGACAGGAGTCCTACGAGCAGTACTTC. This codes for CATQGQESYEQYF.

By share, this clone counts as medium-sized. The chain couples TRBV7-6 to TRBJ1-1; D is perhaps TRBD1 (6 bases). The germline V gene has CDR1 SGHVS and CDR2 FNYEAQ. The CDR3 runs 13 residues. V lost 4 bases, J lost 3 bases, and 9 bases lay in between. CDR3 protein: CASSSDRHTEAFF. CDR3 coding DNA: TGTGCCAGCAGCTCCGACAGGCACACTGAAGCTTTCTTT.

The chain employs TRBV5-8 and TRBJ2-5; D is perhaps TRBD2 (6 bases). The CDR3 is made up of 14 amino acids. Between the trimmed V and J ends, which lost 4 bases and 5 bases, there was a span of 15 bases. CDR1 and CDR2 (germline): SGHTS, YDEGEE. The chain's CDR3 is CASSRTSSSETQYF. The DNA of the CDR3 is TGTGCCAGCAGCCGTACTAGCTCCTCCGAGACCCAGTACTTC.

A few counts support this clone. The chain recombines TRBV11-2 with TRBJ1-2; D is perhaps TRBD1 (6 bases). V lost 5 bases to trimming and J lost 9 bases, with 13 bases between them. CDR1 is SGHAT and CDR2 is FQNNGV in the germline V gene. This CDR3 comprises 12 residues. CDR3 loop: CASSHGGQSYTF. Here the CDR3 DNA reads TGTGCCAGCAGCCACGGGGGGCAAAGCTACACCTTC.

The chain's CDR3 is CAWSVTLARSYEQYF. The CDR3 DNA follows: TGTGCCTGGAGTGTTACCCTAGCCAGGTCCTACGAGCAGTACTTC. J is TRBJ2-7 and V is TRBV30; TRBD2 is a possible D gene (5 bases). V was cut by 0 bases and J by 1 base, with 13 bases left in between. The CDR3 runs 15 residues. Germline values: CDR1 GTSNPN, CDR2 SVGIG (reference sequence).

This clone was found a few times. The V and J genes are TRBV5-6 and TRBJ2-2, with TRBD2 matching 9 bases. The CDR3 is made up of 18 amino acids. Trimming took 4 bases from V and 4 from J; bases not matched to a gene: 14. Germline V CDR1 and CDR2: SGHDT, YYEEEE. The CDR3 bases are TGTGCCAGCAGCACCACGCTGACTAGCGGATATCCCACCGGGGAGCTGTTTTTT. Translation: CASSTTLTSGYPTGELFF.

CDR3 region: CSVHRTGNTEAFF. In DNA, the CDR3 is TGCAGCGTTCACCGAACAGGGAACACTGAAGCTTTCTTT. J is TRBJ1-1 and V is TRBV29-1, with D possibly matching TRBD1 (5 bases). The CDR3 spans 13 residues. Trimming stripped 5 bases from V and 1 base from J, with 11 bases between. CDR1 and CDR2 from the germline V gene are SQVTM and ANQGSEA.

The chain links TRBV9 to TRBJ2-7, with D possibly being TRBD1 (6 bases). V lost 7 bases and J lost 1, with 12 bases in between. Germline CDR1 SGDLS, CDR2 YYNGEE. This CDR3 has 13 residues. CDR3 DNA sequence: TGTGCCAGCGGCCGGGACAATTCCTACGAGCAGTACTTC. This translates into CASGRDNSYEQYF.

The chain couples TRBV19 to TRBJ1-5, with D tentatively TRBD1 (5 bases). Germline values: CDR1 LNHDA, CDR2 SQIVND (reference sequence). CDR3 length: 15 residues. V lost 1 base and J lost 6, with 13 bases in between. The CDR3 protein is CASSIVAGGSQPQHF. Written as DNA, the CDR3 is TGTGCCAGTAGTATAGTGGCGGGGGGGAGTCAGCCCCAGCATTTT.